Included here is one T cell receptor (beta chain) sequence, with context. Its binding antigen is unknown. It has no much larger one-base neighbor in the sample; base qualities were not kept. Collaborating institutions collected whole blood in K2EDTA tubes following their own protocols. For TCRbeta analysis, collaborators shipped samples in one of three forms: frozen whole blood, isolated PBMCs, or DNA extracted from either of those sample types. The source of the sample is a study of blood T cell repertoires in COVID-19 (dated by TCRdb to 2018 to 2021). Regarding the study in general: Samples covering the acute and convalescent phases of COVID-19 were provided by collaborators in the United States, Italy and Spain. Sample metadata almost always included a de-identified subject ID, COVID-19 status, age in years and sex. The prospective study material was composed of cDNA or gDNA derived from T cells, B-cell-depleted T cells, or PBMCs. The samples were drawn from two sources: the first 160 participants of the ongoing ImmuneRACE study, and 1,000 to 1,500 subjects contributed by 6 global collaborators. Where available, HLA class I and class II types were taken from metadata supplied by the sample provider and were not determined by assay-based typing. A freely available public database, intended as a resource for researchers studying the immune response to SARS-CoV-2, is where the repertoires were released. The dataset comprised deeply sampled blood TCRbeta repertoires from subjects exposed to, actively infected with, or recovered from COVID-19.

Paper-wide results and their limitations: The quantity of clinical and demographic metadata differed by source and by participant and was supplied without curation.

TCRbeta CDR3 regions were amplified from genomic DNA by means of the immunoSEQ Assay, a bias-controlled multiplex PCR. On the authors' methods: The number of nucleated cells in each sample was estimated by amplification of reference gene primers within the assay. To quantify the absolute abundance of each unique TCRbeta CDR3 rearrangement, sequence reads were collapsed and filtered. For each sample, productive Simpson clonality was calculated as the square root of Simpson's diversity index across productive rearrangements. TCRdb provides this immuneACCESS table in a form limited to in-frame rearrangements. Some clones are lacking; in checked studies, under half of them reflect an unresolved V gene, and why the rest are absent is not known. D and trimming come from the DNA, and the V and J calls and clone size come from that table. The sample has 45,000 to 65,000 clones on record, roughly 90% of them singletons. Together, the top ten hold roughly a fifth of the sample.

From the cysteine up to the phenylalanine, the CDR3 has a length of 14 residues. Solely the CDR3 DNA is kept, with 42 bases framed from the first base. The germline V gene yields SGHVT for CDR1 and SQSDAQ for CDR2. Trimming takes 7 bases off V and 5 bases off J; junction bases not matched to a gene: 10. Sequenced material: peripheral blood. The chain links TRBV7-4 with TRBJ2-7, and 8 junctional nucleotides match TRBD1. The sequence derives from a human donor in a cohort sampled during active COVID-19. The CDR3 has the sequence CASNQGAPQNEQYF. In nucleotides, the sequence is TGTGCCAGCAACCAGGGGGCGCCCCAGAACGAGCAGTACTTC.